This T cell receptor (beta chain) emerged from a study of early T cells in non-severe SARS-CoV-2 infection (dated by TCRdb to about 2021). Study-level background: TCR sequencing used bulk RNA from unsorted whole blood, so alpha and beta chains could not be paired. Here is what the overall study found, with its caveats: VDJdb matching was skewed toward anti-spike CD8 responses, so virus-specific expansions were likely underestimated and private and CD4 specificities were missed.

Preparation of the library involved 5' RACE. The sequencing machine was a NextSeq 500. The TCR library protocol attached unique molecular identifiers to individual cDNA molecules to correct for sequencing error and PCR bias. Both TCR alpha and beta chains were sequenced, and tight co-correlation was observed between alpha and beta sequence abundances in each sample. The paper's data handling went like this. Decombinator V4 was used to perform V gene, J gene and CDR3 annotation of TCR sequences. Expanded TCRs were defined as changing significantly between any two time points under a Poisson model with p below 0.0001. TCR abundances were normalised to the total number of TCRs sequenced in each sample and reported as counts per million. TRAV1-2 paired with TRAJ12, TRAJ20 or TRAJ33 defined MAIT TCRs, while TRAV10 paired with TRAJ18 defined iNKT TCRs. VDJdb, accessed 1 November 2021, was searched for CMV, EBV and SARS-CoV-2 annotated TCRs, excluding TCRs annotated for multiple antigens. TCRdb passed the public sequencing reads through fastp at Q25 and MiXCR, retaining productive beta sequences. Identical CDR3 protein sequences are pooled into one entry, listed with their most common genes and DNA. Here the V and J calls rest on TCRdb's processing, not on the authors' analysis. In all, the sample holds more than 65,000 distinct CDR3 sequences, and roughly 4.5% of those were seen once. Roughly 3.4% of the sample belongs to the ten largest clones.

A case-control design nested within a healthcare worker cohort in London, UK, was used, with weekly nasopharyngeal swab PCR tests and blood sampling performed. Healthcare workers were recruited between 23 and 31 March 2020, during the week of the UK lockdown, and were followed weekly for up to roughly 16 weeks. Measured from the cysteine to the phenylalanine, the CDR3 is 15 residues long. Only the CDR3 DNA stays, 45 bases, in frame from base 1. V is cut back by 4 bases and J by 0 bases, with 2 bases in the junction unmatched. CDR1 MGHDK and CDR2 SYGVNS are derived from the germline V gene. In this sample, this clonotype turned up many times. What antigen it recognizes has not been identified. No base-level quality is on record; no much larger clone is a single base apart.

Specimen: whole blood, collected at baseline. The sequence was obtained from an adult who was a healthcare worker with PCR-confirmed SARS-CoV-2 infection or an uninfected control (not recorded which). The donor label of this sample is uncertain. The chain couples TRBV25-1 to TRBJ1-4; 7 central bases correspond to TRBD1. The CDR3 region has the sequence CASSGQGATNEKLFF. The bases read TGTGCCAGCAGTGGACAGGGCGCAACTAATGAAAAACTGTTTTTT.